This T cell receptor (beta chain) was observed in a study of vaccination and CD4 T cells after COVID-19. Study in general: At a median around 92 days (range 35 to 161) after diagnosis, post-COVID samples were drawn. Overall study findings and caveats: Spike mono-reactivity marked 304 of 307 vaccine-specific clones in convalescent patients.

This clonotype was seen only a few times. The antigen is unknown. The CDR3 consists of 16 residues. V was clipped by 5 bases and J by 6 bases; unmatched bases: 13. Germline values: CDR1 MNHNS, CDR2 SASEGT. Indicated time point: late sampling 161 to 241 days after vaccination in a few convalescent patients. The treatment denotes: roughly ten-day PBMC culture with coronavirus spike peptide pools or control peptides (ViraFEST assay). ViraFEST expanded antigen-specific T cells with peptide pools, then sequenced TCRs. Scientists ran DNA taken from cultured CD4+ T cells through the Oncomine TCR Beta short-read assay for sequencing. TCRdb re-called the PCR reads with MiXCR, one entry per CDR3 protein. The data contain 20,000 to 30,000 distinct CDR3 sequences, 42% of them singletons.

This chain joins TRBV6-1 and TRBJ2-7, with 10 bases identical to TRBD1. The clonotype originates from a human donor who had recovered from COVID-19. The specimen was CD4+ T cells from blood, cultured in vitro, collected about 7 months after SARS-CoV-2 vaccination. CDR3 bases: TGTGCCAGCAGTCCCAGACAGGGGGCGCTTTTAGGCGAGCAGTACTTC. Amino acids: CASSPRQGALLGEQYF.